The 18 T cell receptor beta chains given below trace back to one sample, sequenced in a study of T cell responses to AZD1222 COVID-19 vaccine. Repertoires were generated with immunoSEQ multiplex PCR, while TCRdb's copy carries only in-frame clones and drops some. The data hold roughly 150,000 clones, with around 93% observed a single time. Specimen: peripheral blood, collected 28 days after the second AZD1222 dose. All receptors come from an adult who received the AZD1222 COVID-19 vaccine.

This clone was recorded once. The rearrangement links TRBV5-1 to TRBJ1-4; 10 bases match TRBD1. With V trimmed by 0 bases and J by 7 bases, 9 bases remained unmatched. The CDR3 runs to 17 residues. Germline V lookup: CDR1 SGHRS, CDR2 YFSETQ. CDR3 region: CASSLAIPGQGTEKLFF. CDR3 DNA: TGCGCCAGCAGCTTGGCCATACCGGGACAGGGGACTGAAAAACTGTTTTTT.

The J gene is TRBJ1-2, the V gene TRBV6-5; D remains unclear. V lost 11 bases and J 3 bases, leaving 19 bases between the germline ends. CDR3 size: 14 residues. The germline V gene has CDR1 MNHEY and CDR2 SVGAGI. This chain's CDR3 is CACSPVGEDYGYTF. The CDR3 DNA reads as TGTGCCTGCTCACCCGTCGGGGAAGACTATGGCTACACCTTC.

CDR3 DNA sequence: TGCGCCAGCAGTGGCCGGGCGGATGCAACTAATGAAAAACTGTTTTTT. This translates into CASSGRADATNEKLFF. V gene TRBV10-2 combines with J gene TRBJ1-4; no reliable D call. The V gene lost 4 bases and the J gene lost 0 bases, with 12 bases spanning the gap. The CDR3 spans 16 residues. Germline assignment: CDR1 WSHSY and CDR2 SAAADI.

The CDR3 region has the DNA TGCAGTGCTAGTGGTTTCATACGCGGTTTAGGCTACAATGAGCAGTTCTTC. Its protein is CSASGFIRGLGYNEQFF. The chain recombines TRBV20-1 with TRBJ2-1; D remains ambiguous. V was shortened by 3 bases and J by 3 bases, with 21 bases between the two germline ends. The CDR3 is 17 amino acids. CDR1 and CDR2 from the germline V gene are DFQATT and SNEGSKA (reference sequence).

As regards this clone: Different DNA sequences within this sample yield the same CDR3. The V and J genes are TRBV6-5 and TRBJ2-7; TRBD2 matches at 11 bases. The junction had 4 bases not matched to a gene; V was cut back by 6 bases and J by 3 bases. Germline CDR1 is MNHEY and CDR2 is SVGAGI. The CDR3 has 14 residues. CDR3 sequence (DNA): TGTGCCAGCAGCCTACTAGCGGGGGACTACGAGCAGTACTTC. It codes for CASSLLAGDYEQYF.

This rearrangement joins TRBV19 to TRBJ1-5; 10 bases line up with TRBD1. The CDR3 has 15 amino acids. Trimming removed 5 bases from V and 3 bases from J; junction bases left unmatched: 4. Germline CDR1 reads LNHDA; CDR2 reads SQIVND (reference sequence). This CDR3 reads CASSGQGGLNQPQHF. The CDR3 DNA is TGTGCCAGTAGTGGACAGGGGGGTCTCAATCAGCCCCAGCATTTT.

CDR3 DNA: TGCGCCAGCGGGGGGGAGGGGCGGTTTTTT. As protein: CASGGEGRFF. This chain links TRBV10-1 with TRBJ1-4; D may be TRBD1 (5 bases). The CDR3 extends over 10 amino acids. Germline V CDR1 and CDR2: WNHNN, SYGVQD (reference sequence). V lost 8 bases and J lost 16, with 14 bases in between.

The chain links TRBV7-9 to TRBJ1-1; the match to TRBD1 covers 9 bases. Germline CDR1 is SEHNR and CDR2 is FQNEAQ (reference sequence). CDR3 length equals 16 residues. V lost 5 bases and J lost 1; bases outside the gene matches: 8. CDR3 sequence (DNA): TGTGCCAGCAGCCTATTAACAGGGGGCCCGAACACTGAAGCTTTCTTT. It translates to CASSLLTGGPNTEAFF. The entire variable domain, with the rest obtained from reference TRBV7-9 and TRBJ1-1, is as follows: DTGVSQNPRHKITKRGQNVTFRCDPISEHNRLYWYRQTLGQGPEFLTYFQNEAQLEKSRLLSDRFSAERPKGSFSTLEIQRTEQGDSAMYLCASSLLTGGPNTEAFFGQGTRLTVV.

The chain links TRBV6-5 to TRBJ1-3; the D is unclear. Germline CDR1 reads MNHEY; CDR2 reads SVGAGI. Trimming took 6 bases from V and 2 from J, leaving 11 bases between them. This CDR3 is built from 14 residues. This CDR3 is CASRADPTGNTIYF. CDR3 nucleotides: TGTGCCAGCAGGGCGGACCCTACTGGAAACACCATATATTTT.

The rearrangement uses TRBV5-1 and TRBJ2-7, with 8 bases identical to TRBD2. The trim removed 2 bases at V and 3 bases at J, leaving 16 bases unmatched. Germline V gives CDR1 SGHRS, CDR2 YFSETQ. This CDR3 comprises 18 residues. CDR3 sequence (DNA): TGCGCCAGCAGCTTTGGATTGGGAACCGGGACTAGGATCTACGAGCAGTACTTC. It translates to CASSFGLGTGTRIYEQYF.

This chain connects TRBV12-2 to TRBJ1-5. TRBV12-2 is tagged as a pseudogene. The CDR3 is 11 residues long. CDR3 nucleotides: TGTGCAAGTCGCTTCATACAGCCCCAGCATTTT. This gives the protein CASRFIQPQHF.

V usage is TRBV20-1 and J usage is TRBJ1-1, with D maybe TRBD1 (5 bases). Looked up from germline, CDR1 is DFQATT and CDR2 is SNEGSKA (reference sequence). The CDR3 runs 11 residues. Trimming stripped 4 bases from V and 7 bases from J, with 10 bases between. The CDR3 spells CSATRQIEAFF. CDR3 DNA: TGCAGTGCTACTAGACAGATTGAAGCTTTCTTT.

The rearrangement links TRBV10-3 to TRBJ2-4; D is possibly TRBD1 (5 bases). Germline assignment: CDR1 ENHRY and CDR2 SYGVKD. This CDR3 spans 15 amino acids. Trimming removed 0 bases from V and 1 base from J, with 7 bases in between. The CDR3: CAISESDSAKNIQYF. CDR3 coding DNA: TGTGCCATCAGTGAGTCAGACAGTGCCAAAAACATTCAGTACTTC.

DNA for the CDR3: TGTGCCATTTCAGCGGGGGGGACTCAAGAGACCCAGTACTTC. It is translated as CAISAGGTQETQYF. The chain couples TRBV10-3 to TRBJ2-5; 10 bases are a match to TRBD2. Trimming cost V 9 bases and J 2 bases; bases outside gene matches: 6. The CDR3 extends over 14 amino acids. Germline CDR1 is ENHRY and CDR2 is SYGVKD.

J is TRBJ1-1 and V is TRBV5-1; D is unresolved. Trimming pared 0 bases from V and 5 bases from J, leaving 11 bases between. This CDR3 region has 14 residues. Germline V gene lookup returns CDR1 SGHRS and CDR2 YFSETQ. The CDR3 is CASSLDVELTEAFF. CDR3 bases: TGCGCCAGCAGCTTGGACGTAGAATTAACTGAAGCTTTCTTT. The entire variable domain, with the rest obtained from reference TRBV5-1 and TRBJ1-1, is as follows: KAGVTQTPRYLIKTRGQQVTLSCSPISGHRSVSWYQQTPGQGLQFLFEYFSETQRNKGNFPGRFSGRQFSNSRSEMNVSTLELGDSALYLCASSLDVELTEAFFGQGTRLTVV.

The rearrangement links TRBV7-2 to TRBJ1-1, with 7 bases matching TRBD1. V was clipped by 1 base and J by 8 bases; unmatched bases: 7. The CDR3 is 14 residues long. Germline-derived CDR1 and CDR2 are SGHTA and FQGNSA. DNA for the CDR3: TGTGCCAGCAGCTTAGGAATAGGGGGCTCCGAAGCTTTCTTT. This sequence encodes CASSLGIGGSEAFF.

The CDR3 spells CASSFPAGFVYEQYF. In DNA form, the CDR3 reads TGTGCCAGCAGCTTTCCCGCAGGGTTTGTCTACGAGCAGTACTTC. The chain recombines TRBV7-9 with TRBJ2-7, with D possibly matching TRBD1 (5 bases). V lost 3 bases to trimming and J lost 3 bases, with 15 bases between them. The CDR3 sequence is 15 residues long. Germline V lookup: CDR1 SEHNR, CDR2 FQNEAQ (reference sequence). The full variable domain, rest sourced from reference TRBV7-9 and TRBJ2-7, is DTGVSQNPRHKITKRGQNVTFRCDPISEHNRLYWYRQTLGQGPEFLTYFQNEAQLEKSRLLSDRFSAERPKGSFSTLEIQRTEQGDSAMYLCASSFPAGFVYEQYFGPGTRLTVT.

This chain uses TRBV30 with TRBJ1-4, with TRBD1 identical over 8 bases. With 3 bases clipped from V and 8 bases from J, the junction kept 5 bases outside the gene matches. The germline V gene has CDR1 GTSNPN and CDR2 SVGIG (reference sequence). The length of the CDR3 is 13 residues. The CDR3 protein is CAWRQGAWEKLFF. The CDR3 DNA is TGTGCCTGGAGGCAGGGGGCGTGGGAAAAACTGTTTTTT.